This T cell receptor beta chain was captured in a study of OX40 agonist ivuxolimab in advanced cancers. Study-level background: Aged 23 to 79 with a mean of approximately 60 years, they were about 80% male. The study, taken as a whole, reports: In CD8+ T cells, expanded clones were on average more numerous than in CD4+. CD4+ and CD8+ T cells in blood underwent clonal expansion by week 6 at 0.1 to 3.0 mg/kg.

Concerning this clone itself: Its antigen is unidentified.

Produced via immunoSEQ multiplex PCR; TCRdb's table is partial and in-frame only. Among 120,000 or so clones listed, 90% to 95% were seen once. Anyone with autoimmune disease history or systemic immunosuppression was excluded. Germline V gives CDR1 SGHAT, CDR2 FQNNGV. The CDR3 is 17 amino acids. Trimming took off 5 bases at V and 0 bases at J, with 14 bases between the two ends. The specimen comprised CD4+ or CD8+ T cells sorted from blood, sampled in a trial of the OX40 agonist ivuxolimab. V usage is TRBV11-2 and J usage is TRBJ2-6; a weak D match, TRBD1 (6 bases). This clonotype originated in an adult with an advanced solid tumor such as melanoma, head and neck, liver or kidney cancer. CDR3 protein: CASSKDSRSSGANVLTF. In DNA form, the CDR3 reads TGTGCCAGCAGCAAGGACAGCCGCTCCTCTGGGGCCAACGTCCTGACTTTC.